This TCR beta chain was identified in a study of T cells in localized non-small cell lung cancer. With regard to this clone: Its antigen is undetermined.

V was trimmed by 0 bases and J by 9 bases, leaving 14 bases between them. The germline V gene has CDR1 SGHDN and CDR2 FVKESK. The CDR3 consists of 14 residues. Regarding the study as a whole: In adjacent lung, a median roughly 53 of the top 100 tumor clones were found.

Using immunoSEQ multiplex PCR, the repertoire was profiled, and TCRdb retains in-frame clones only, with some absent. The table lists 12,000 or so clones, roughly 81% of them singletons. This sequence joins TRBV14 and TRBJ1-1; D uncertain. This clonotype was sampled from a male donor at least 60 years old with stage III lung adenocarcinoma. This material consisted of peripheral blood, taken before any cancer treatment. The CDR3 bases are TGTGCCAGCAGCCAAGATTTATCACGGAGAAAAGCTTTCTTT. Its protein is CASSQDLSRRKAFF.